This passage covers 32 T cell receptor beta chains from one sample sequenced in a study of CD8+CD57+ T cells in acquired aplastic anemia. Genomic DNA was employed as the template in profiling TCR beta VDJ and CDR3. Via MiXCR, TCRdb re-called the reads, giving one row per CDR3 protein. Of about 160,000 distinct CDR3 sequences listed, about 50% were seen once; the top ten hold over 25%. Those patients picked for sequencing had displayed CD8+CD57+ cell expansion on flow cytometry. Sequences were obtained from sorted CD4+, CD8+, or CD8+CD57+ T cells (not recorded which) from PBMCs. The receptors come from a human donor with aplastic anemia.

This clonotype was recorded at least ten times. The chain uses TRBV5-4 and TRBJ1-2, with D possibly being TRBD1 (6 bases). The germline V gene encodes CDR1 SGHNT and CDR2 YYREEE (reference sequence). The CDR3 loop spans 18 amino acids. V was trimmed by 2 bases and J by 3 bases, leaving 23 bases between them. DNA of the CDR3: TGTGCCAGCAGCTTAGGGACATTTCAGGGTCCGTTCGACTATGGCTACACCTTC. Translating it yields CASSLGTFQGPFDYGYTF.

The J gene is TRBJ1-2, the V gene TRBV2; possibly TRBD1 for D (5 bases). This CDR3 has 14 residues. Trimming left V 2 bases short and J 6 bases short, with 13 bases between. Germline V gene data show CDR1 as SNHLY and CDR2 as FYNNEI. The CDR3 bases are TGTGCCAGCAGTGAACTGGCAGGACAAGATGGCTACACCTTC. It encodes CASSELAGQDGYTF.

The gene calls are TRBV2 and TRBJ1-2; 9 bases align to TRBD1. V lost 6 bases and J lost 7; bases outside the gene matches: 9. The V gene's germline CDR1 is SNHLY and CDR2 FYNNEI. This CDR3 region has 14 residues. The CDR3, as DNA: TGTGCCAGCAGCTGGGACAGGGTATTGGGTGGCTACACCTTC. The encoded protein is CASSWDRVLGGYTF.

V gene TRBV2 combines with J gene TRBJ2-1; 13 bases align to TRBD2. Trimming at V came to 2 bases and at J to 6 bases, leaving 1 base not matched to a gene. The CDR3 contains 15 residues. Germline V gene data show CDR1 as SNHLY and CDR2 as FYNNEI. The CDR3 nucleotides are TGTGCCAGCAGTGAAAGACTAGCGGGAGGCAATGAGCAGTTCTTC. This gives the protein CASSERLAGGNEQFF.

The rearrangement uses TRBV6-1 and TRBJ2-7; no clear D. CDR1 is MNHNS, CDR2 SASEGT, per germline. The CDR3 extends over 18 amino acids. Deletions cut 5 bases from V and 1 base from J, with 24 bases between. Here the CDR3 reads CASSTPRWAEESSYEQYF. CDR3 DNA: TGTGCCAGCAGTACCCCTAGGTGGGCGGAAGAGAGTTCCTACGAGCAGTACTTC.

This clonotype appeared a few times. This may be a read error: a much more frequent sequence differs by one nucleotide. J is TRBJ2-7 and V is TRBV12-3 or TRBV12-4; D gene uncertain. The CDR3 totals 11 residues. V was pared by 3 bases and J by 5 bases, with 5 bases between. The CDR3 coding sequence is TGTGCCAGCAGTTTTATCGACGAGCAGTACTTC. Translating it yields CASSFIDEQYF.

Only one count was recorded for this clonotype. The chain couples TRBV20-1 to TRBJ1-3, with 8 bases matching TRBD1. The CDR3 sequence is 14 residues long. Germline CDR1 is DFQATT and CDR2 is SNEGSKA (reference sequence). This CDR3 reads CSLADRVAGNTIYF. Here the CDR3 DNA reads TGCAGCCTAGCGGACAGGGTGGCAGGAAACACCATATATTTT.

As for this clonotype: One end of the junction is discordant with germline, which a read error may explain. J is TRBJ2-7 and V is TRBV11-1, with 8 positions matching TRBD2. The CDR3 length is 16 residues. Germline lookup yields CDR1 SGHAT and CDR2 FQDESV (reference sequence). Here the CDR3 reads CASSPPGTRGTNEQCF. The DNA for the CDR3 is TGTGCCAGCAGCCCCCCCGGGACTAGAGGAACTAACGAGCAGTGCTTC.

This chain connects TRBV29-1 to TRBJ1-2, with D possibly matching TRBD1 (5 bases). Germline V gives CDR1 SQVTM, CDR2 ANQGSEA. The length of the CDR3 is 14 residues. The V end was cut by 1 base, the J end by 5 bases, with 14 bases between. The CDR3 loop reads CSVEGRGKGYGYTF. CDR3 DNA: TGCAGCGTTGAAGGACGGGGGAAAGGGTATGGCTACACCTTC.

Many counts were recorded for this clonotype. This chain uses TRBV2 with TRBJ1-5, with 12 bases lining up with TRBD1. The CDR3 has 18 amino acids. V shed 2 bases, J shed 4 bases, and the junction held 9 bases outside the gene matches. In germline, CDR1 is SNHLY, CDR2 FYNNEI. In nucleotides, the CDR3 is TGTGCCAGCAGTGAAACCGGGACAGGGGGCGTAGAGAATCAGCCCCAGCATTTT. Its translation is CASSETGTGGVENQPQHF.

This rearrangement joins TRBV10-3 to TRBJ1-4, with D hard to call. The germline V gene encodes CDR1 ENHRY and CDR2 SYGVKD. The CDR3 has 12 amino acids. V dropped 0 bases and J dropped 8 bases, with 4 bases sitting between them. CDR3 sequence (DNA): TGTGCCATCAGTGAGTCATCGGAAAAACTGTTTTTT. Amino acids: CAISESSEKLFF.

This chain links TRBV24-1 with TRBJ2-6, with D uncertain. Deletions cut 4 bases from V and 4 bases from J, with 7 bases between. The germline CDR1 and CDR2 sequences are KGHDR and SFDVKD. The CDR3 totals 14 residues. CDR3 region: CATSDQTGANVLTF. The CDR3 nucleotides are TGTGCCACCAGTGACCAGACAGGGGCCAACGTCCTGACTTTC.

The chain combines TRBV24-1 with TRBJ2-2; D unresolved. The CDR3 loop spans 15 amino acids. CDR1 and CDR2 from the germline V gene are KGHDR and SFDVKD. With 4 bases removed from V and 1 base from J, the gap between germline ends came to 9 bases. CDR3 loop: CATSEGMGNTGELFF. The CDR3 nucleotides read TGTGCCACCAGTGAAGGGATGGGGAACACCGGGGAGCTGTTTTTT.

Note on this clonotype: This could be a read error, since a much larger clone is one nucleotide away. The V call is TRBV9, the J call TRBJ2-1, with 9 positions matching TRBD2. CDR3 length equals 12 residues. J lost 9 bases, V lost 7 bases, and 5 bases had no gene match. CDR1 and CDR2 (germline): SGDLS, YYNGEE. The CDR3 here is CASGGGVGEQFF. As DNA, the CDR3 is TGTGCCAGCGGCGGGGGGGTGGGTGAGCAGTTCTTC.

The CDR3 DNA reads TGTGCCAGCAGCGCACCGGTTATGGGCGAGCAGTACTTC. Amino acid sequence: CASSAPVMGEQYF. This sequence joins TRBV25-1 and TRBJ2-7; D gene uncertain. With 6 bases removed from V and 6 bases from J, the gap between germline ends came to 15 bases. Germline values: CDR1 MGHDK, CDR2 SYGVNS. CDR3 length equals 13 residues.

This rearrangement joins TRBV19 to TRBJ1-1, with no clear D. Trimming left V 6 bases short and J 4 bases short, with 18 bases between. Germline V CDR1 and CDR2: LNHDA, SQIVND (reference sequence). There are 15 residues in the CDR3. The CDR3 loop reads CASREEGQKGTEAFF. The CDR3 region has the DNA TGTGCCAGTAGGGAGGAGGGCCAAAAGGGCACTGAAGCTTTCTTT.

This clonotype occurred once. The J gene is TRBJ2-7, the V gene TRBV2, with 9 bases lining up with TRBD2. This CDR3 comprises 13 residues. CDR1 is SNHLY, CDR2 FYNNEI, per germline. V shed 8 bases, J shed 7 bases, and the junction held 9 bases outside the gene matches. The DNA for the CDR3 is TGTGCCAGCCTCTATAGCGGGAGCGGGGAGCAGTACTTC. This gives the protein CASLYSGSGEQYF.

This chain links TRBV2 with TRBJ2-1; D unresolved. Trimming stripped 2 bases from V and 2 bases from J, with 7 bases between. This CDR3 is built from 14 residues. From germline, CDR1 is SNHLY and CDR2 FYNNEI. The CDR3 sequence is CASSEIAAYNEQFF. The DNA for the CDR3 is TGTGCCAGCAGTGAAATAGCTGCCTACAATGAGCAGTTCTTC.

This clonotype was seen at least ten times. V usage is TRBV9 and J usage is TRBJ2-1; D gene unclear. Looked up from germline, CDR1 is SGDLS and CDR2 is YYNGEE. V lost 0 bases, J lost 5 bases, and 6 bases lay in between. This CDR3 is 13 amino acids long. CDR3 loop: CASSVGMNNEQFF. CDR3 nucleotides: TGTGCCAGCAGCGTAGGTATGAACAATGAGCAGTTCTTC. Full variable domain (outside the CDR3, taken from reference TRBV9 and TRBJ2-1): DSGVTQTPKHLITATGQRVTLRCSPRSGDLSVYWYQQSLDQGLQFLIQYYNGEERAKGNILERFSAQQFPDLHSELNLSSLELGDSALYFCASSVGMNNEQFFGPGTRLTVL.

This clonotype was observed a handful of times. This may be a read error: a much more frequent sequence differs by one nucleotide. This chain joins TRBV2 and TRBJ1-2, with D perhaps matching TRBD1 (5 bases). The germline V gene encodes CDR1 SNHLY and CDR2 FYNNEI. V lost 2 bases and J lost 6, with 10 bases in between. The CDR3 is made up of 13 amino acids. CDR3 coding DNA: TGTGCCAGCAGTGAAAGGCGGGGGGATGGCTACACCTTC. Encoded protein: CASSERRGDGYTF.

This clonotype was picked up many times. This rearrangement joins TRBV5-5 to TRBJ1-5, with D tentatively TRBD1 (6 bases). CDR3 length equals 16 residues. The V end lost 3 bases, the J end lost 7 bases, and 20 bases lay between the germline ends. CDR1 SGHKS and CDR2 YYEKEE come from the germline V gene (reference sequence). DNA for the CDR3: TGTGCCAGCAGCTGGCTTCCCCAGGAGGGGGAGCAGCCCCAGCATTTT. Translation gives CASSWLPQEGEQPQHF. The full variable domain, rest sourced from reference TRBV5-5 and TRBJ1-5, is DAGVTQSPTHLIKTRGQQVTLRCSPISGHKSVSWYQQVLGQGPQFIFQYYEKEERGRGNFPDRFSARQFPNYSSELNVNALLLGDSALYLCASSWLPQEGEQPQHFGDGTRLSIL.

The chain employs TRBV30 and TRBJ2-7, with TRBD2 as a possible D gene (5 bases). Germline values: CDR1 GTSNPN, CDR2 SVGIG (reference sequence). Trimming stripped 0 bases from V and 5 bases from J, with 8 bases between. The CDR3 extends over 12 amino acids. The CDR3: CAWSVLLDEQYF. The CDR3 DNA reads TGTGCCTGGAGTGTACTACTAGACGAGCAGTACTTC.

The rearrangement uses TRBV7-9 and TRBJ1-1; D is uncertain. Trimming removed 6 bases from V and 5 bases from J, with 7 bases in between. The CDR3 is made up of 11 amino acids. Germline loops: CDR1 SEHNR, CDR2 FQNEAQ (reference sequence). The CDR3 sequence: CASRQRTEAFF. CDR3 DNA: TGTGCCAGCAGACAGCGTACTGAAGCTTTCTTT.

This chain connects TRBV7-2 to TRBJ1-2; 9 bases agree with TRBD1. The CDR3 totals 14 residues. The germline V gene encodes CDR1 SGHTA and CDR2 FQGNSA. V lost 5 bases to trimming and J lost 5 bases; unmatched junction nucleotides: 6. DNA of the CDR3: TGTGCCAGCAGCCCTTCCGGGACAGGGTATGGCTACACCTTC. It encodes CASSPSGTGYGYTF.

This clonotype came up a few times. The V gene is TRBV29-1, the J gene TRBJ2-7; 8 positions match TRBD2. The germline gives CDR1 SQVTM, CDR2 ANQGSEA. The length of the CDR3 is 14 residues. Trimming cost V 6 bases and J 6 bases; bases outside gene matches: 13. Written as DNA, the CDR3 is TGCAGCGTAAAAGGGACTAGGGCGGGAGGCGAGCAGTACTTC. It is translated as CSVKGTRAGGEQYF.

This clonotype was counted only a few times. V is TRBV25-1 and J is TRBJ1-5; D not resolved. CDR1 is MGHDK, CDR2 SYGVNS, per germline. V was trimmed by 5 bases and J by 2 bases, leaving 10 bases between them. The CDR3 has 14 amino acids. The CDR3 region has the DNA TGTGCCAGCAGTCTCGGGAAGGGCAATCAGCCCCAGCATTTT. Its protein is CASSLGKGNQPQHF.

This clonotype was recorded at least ten times. This chain links TRBV7-6 with TRBJ1-3; the match to TRBD1 covers 7 bases. Germline V gives CDR1 SGHVS, CDR2 FNYEAQ. The junction had 7 bases not matched to a gene; V was cut back by 5 bases and J by 0 bases. The CDR3 extends over 16 amino acids. The CDR3 DNA sequence: TGTGCCAGCAGCCCGGACAGGCTGAGCTCTGGAAACACCATATATTTT. The encoded protein is CASSPDRLSSGNTIYF. Full variable domain (outside the CDR3, taken from reference TRBV7-6 and TRBJ1-3): GAGVSQSPRYKVTKRGQDVALRCDPISGHVSLYWYRQALGQGPEFLTYFNYEAQQDKSGLPNDRFSAERPEGSISTLTIQRTEQRDSAMYRCASSPDRLSSGNTIYFGEGSWLTVV.

This clonotype was picked up a small number of times. The V gene is TRBV24-1, the J gene TRBJ2-1, with TRBD2 matching 7 bases. Germline V lookup: CDR1 KGHDR, CDR2 SFDVKD. The CDR3 is 18 residues long. V lost 6 bases and J lost 0; bases outside the gene matches: 13. CDR3 loop: CATSLTTQRDSSYNEQFF. As DNA, the CDR3 is TGTGCCACCAGTCTAACTACACAGCGGGATAGCTCCTACAATGAGCAGTTCTTC.

Turning to this clonotype: The junction shows a germline mismatch at one end, possibly a read error. V usage is TRBV11-3 and J usage is TRBJ1-2; TRBD1 matches at 7 bases. CDR3 length: 12 residues. Per germline, CDR1 SGHNT and CDR2 YENEEA. The CDR3 coding sequence is TGTGCCAACAGCTGGACAGGTCATGGCTACACCTTC. Residues: CANSWTGHGYTF.

This clonotype was found many times. The chain links TRBV7-9 to TRBJ2-7; D ambiguous. The germline V gene has CDR1 SEHNR and CDR2 FQNEAQ (reference sequence). The length of the CDR3 is 12 residues. V dropped 7 bases and J dropped 5 bases, with 12 bases sitting between them. The chain's CDR3 is CASNLSPNEQYF. As DNA, the CDR3 is TGTGCCAGCAATCTTTCCCCGAACGAGCAGTACTTC.

Here the CDR3 DNA reads TGCGCCAGCAGCCCGGGAGGTCCGGGGTCTGAAGCTTTCTTT. This encodes CASSPGGPGSEAFF. The rearrangement links TRBV5-1 to TRBJ1-1; D uncertain. The V and J ends lost 4 bases and 6 bases respectively, with 16 bases between them. This CDR3 comprises 14 residues. Per the germline V gene, CDR1 is SGHRS and CDR2 is YFSETQ.

Regarding this clonotype: One end of the junction fails to match germline, which may point to a read error. This chain links TRBV7-9 with TRBJ2-7; D remains unclear. CDR3 length equals 12 residues. CDR1 is SEHNR and CDR2 is FQNEAQ in the germline V gene (reference sequence). The CDR3 bases are TGTGGCAGCAGCTTGCACACCTACGAGCGGTACTTC. Translating gives CGSSLHTYERYF. The complete variable domain, with remaining parts taken from reference TRBV7-9 and TRBJ2-7, reads DTGVSQNPRHKITKRGQNVTFRCDPISEHNRLYWYRQTLGQGPEFLTYFQNEAQLEKSRLLSDRFSAERPKGSFSTLEIQRTEQGDSAMYLCGSSLHTYERYFGPGTRLTVT.